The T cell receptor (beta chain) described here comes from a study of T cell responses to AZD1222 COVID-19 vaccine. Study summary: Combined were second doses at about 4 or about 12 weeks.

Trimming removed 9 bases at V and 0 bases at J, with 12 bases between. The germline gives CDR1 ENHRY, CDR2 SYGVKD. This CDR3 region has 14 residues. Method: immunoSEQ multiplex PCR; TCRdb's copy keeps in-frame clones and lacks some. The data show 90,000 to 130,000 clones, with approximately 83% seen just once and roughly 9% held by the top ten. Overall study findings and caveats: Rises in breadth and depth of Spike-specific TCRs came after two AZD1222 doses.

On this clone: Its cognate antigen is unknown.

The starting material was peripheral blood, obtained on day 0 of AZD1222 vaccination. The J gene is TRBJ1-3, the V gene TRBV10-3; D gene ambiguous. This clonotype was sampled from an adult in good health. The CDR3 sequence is CAIKPVSSGNTIYF. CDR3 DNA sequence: TGTGCCATAAAGCCGGTTAGCTCTGGAAACACCATATATTTT.